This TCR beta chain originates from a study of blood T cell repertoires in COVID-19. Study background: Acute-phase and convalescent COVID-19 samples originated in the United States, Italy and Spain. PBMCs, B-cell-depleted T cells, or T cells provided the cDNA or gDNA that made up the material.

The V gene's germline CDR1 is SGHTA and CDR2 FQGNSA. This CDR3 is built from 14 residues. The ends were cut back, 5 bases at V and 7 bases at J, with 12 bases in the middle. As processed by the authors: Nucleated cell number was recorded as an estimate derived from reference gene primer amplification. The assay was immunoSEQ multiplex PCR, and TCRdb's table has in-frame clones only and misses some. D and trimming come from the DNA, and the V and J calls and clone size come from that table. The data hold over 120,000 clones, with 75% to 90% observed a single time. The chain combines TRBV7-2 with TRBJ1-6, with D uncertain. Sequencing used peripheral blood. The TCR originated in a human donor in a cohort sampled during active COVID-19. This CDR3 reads CASSQPGKNSPLHF. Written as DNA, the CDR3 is TGTGCCAGCAGCCAGCCGGGGAAAAATTCACCCCTCCACTTT.